This TCR beta chain was observed in a study of early T cells in non-severe SARS-CoV-2 infection. Study in general: Sequencing input comprised bulk RNA from unsorted whole blood; chain pairing was not available. Study-wide points: Sequences matched to VDJdb favored anti-spike CD8 responses, while private and CD4 specificities were missed.

Concerning this clonotype: What it recognizes is unknown.

Unique molecular identifiers tagged individual cDNA molecules. TCRdb re-derived calls from the 5' RACE reads in MiXCR, one entry per CDR3 protein. The sample comprises tens of thousands of distinct CDR3 sequences, around 4.6% of which are singletons, and roughly 15% rests with the top ten. The origin of this receptor is an adult who was a healthcare worker with PCR-confirmed SARS-CoV-2 infection or an uninfected control (not recorded which). Sequencing was performed on whole blood.

The CDR3 here is CASSQVGRQQAKNIQYF. In DNA form, the CDR3 reads TGTGCCAGCAGCCAAGTTGGCCGGCAGCAAGCCAAAAACATTCAGTACTTC. J is TRBJ2-4 and V is TRBV4-2; D remains unclear. The CDR3 has 17 residues. Germline V gives CDR1 LGHNA, CDR2 YNFKEQ. Trimming took 1 base from V and 0 from J, leaving 13 bases between them.